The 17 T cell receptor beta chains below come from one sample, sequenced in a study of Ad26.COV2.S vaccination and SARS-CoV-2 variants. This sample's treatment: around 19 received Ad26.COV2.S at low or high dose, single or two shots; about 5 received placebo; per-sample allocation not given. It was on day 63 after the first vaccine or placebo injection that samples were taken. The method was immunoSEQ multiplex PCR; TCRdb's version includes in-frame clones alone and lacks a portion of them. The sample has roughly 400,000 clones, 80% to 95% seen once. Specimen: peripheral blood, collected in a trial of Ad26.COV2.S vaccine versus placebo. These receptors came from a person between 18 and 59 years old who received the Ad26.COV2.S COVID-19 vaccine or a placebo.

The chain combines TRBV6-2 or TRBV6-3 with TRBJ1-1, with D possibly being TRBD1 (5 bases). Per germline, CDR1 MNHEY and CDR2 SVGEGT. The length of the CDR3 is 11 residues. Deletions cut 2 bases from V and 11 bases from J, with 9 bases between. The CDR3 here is CASSYGREAFF. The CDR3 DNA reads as TGTGCCAGCAGTTACGGCAGGGAGGCTTTCTTT.

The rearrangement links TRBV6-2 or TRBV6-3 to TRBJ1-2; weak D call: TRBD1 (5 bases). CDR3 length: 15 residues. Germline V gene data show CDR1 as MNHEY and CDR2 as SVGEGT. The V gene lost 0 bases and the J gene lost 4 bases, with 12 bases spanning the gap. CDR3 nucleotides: TGTGCCAGCAGTTACTCGAGAGGGACCATCTATGGCTACACCTTC. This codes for CASSYSRGTIYGYTF.

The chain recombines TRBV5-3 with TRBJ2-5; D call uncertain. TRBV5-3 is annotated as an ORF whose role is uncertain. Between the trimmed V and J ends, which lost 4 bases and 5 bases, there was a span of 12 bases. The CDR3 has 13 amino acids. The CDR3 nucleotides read TGTGCCAGAAGCGAGGAAGGGTTGGAGACCCAGTACTTC. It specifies CARSEEGLETQYF.

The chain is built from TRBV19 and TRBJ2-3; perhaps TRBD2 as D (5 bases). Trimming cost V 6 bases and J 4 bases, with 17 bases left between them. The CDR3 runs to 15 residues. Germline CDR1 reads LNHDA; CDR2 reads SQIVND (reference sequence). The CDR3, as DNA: TGTGCCAGTAGGTTTGGGTCTAGCATCTCAGATACGCAGTATTTT. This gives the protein CASRFGSSISDTQYF.

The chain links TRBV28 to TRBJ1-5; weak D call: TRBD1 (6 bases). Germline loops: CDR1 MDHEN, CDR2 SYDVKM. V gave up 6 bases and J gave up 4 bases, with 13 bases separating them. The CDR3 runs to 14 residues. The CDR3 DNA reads TGTGCCAGCAGACCTGGGGGGGCGAATCAGCCCCAGCATTTT. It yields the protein CASRPGGANQPQHF. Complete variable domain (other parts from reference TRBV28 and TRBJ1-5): DVKVTQSSRYLVKRTGEKVFLECVQDMDHENMFWYRQDPGLGLRLIYFSYDVKMKEKGDIPEGYSVSREKKERFSLILESASTNQTSMYLCASRPGGANQPQHFGDGTRLSIL.

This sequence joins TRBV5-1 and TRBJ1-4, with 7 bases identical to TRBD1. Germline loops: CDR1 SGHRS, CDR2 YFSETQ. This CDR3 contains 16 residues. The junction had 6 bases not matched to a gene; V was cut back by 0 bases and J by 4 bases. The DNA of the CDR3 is TGCGCCAGCAGCTTGGCCCGGACAGGAATTAATGAAAAACTGTTTTTT. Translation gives CASSLARTGINEKLFF.

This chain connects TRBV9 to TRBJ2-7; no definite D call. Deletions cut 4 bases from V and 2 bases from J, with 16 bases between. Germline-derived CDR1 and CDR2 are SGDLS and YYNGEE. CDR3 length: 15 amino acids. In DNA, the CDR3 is TGTGCCAGCAGCCCCCCCGGCAGGCCTACCTACGAGCAGTACTTC. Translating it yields CASSPPGRPTYEQYF.

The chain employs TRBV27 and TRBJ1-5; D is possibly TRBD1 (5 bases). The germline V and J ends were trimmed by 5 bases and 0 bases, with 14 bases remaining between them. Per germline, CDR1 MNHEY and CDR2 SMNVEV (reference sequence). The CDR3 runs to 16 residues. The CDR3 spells CASSLTTGYSNQPQHF. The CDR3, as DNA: TGTGCCAGCAGTCTCACCACAGGCTATAGCAATCAGCCCCAGCATTTT.

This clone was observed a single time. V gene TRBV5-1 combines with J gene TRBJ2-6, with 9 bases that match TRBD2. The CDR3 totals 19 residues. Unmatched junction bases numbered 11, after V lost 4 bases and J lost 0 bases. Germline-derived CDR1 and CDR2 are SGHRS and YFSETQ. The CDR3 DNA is TGCGCCAGCAGCCTTCCGCGGCGGGAGGGGTCCTCTGGGGCCAACGTCCTGACTTTC. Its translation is CASSLPRREGSSGANVLTF.

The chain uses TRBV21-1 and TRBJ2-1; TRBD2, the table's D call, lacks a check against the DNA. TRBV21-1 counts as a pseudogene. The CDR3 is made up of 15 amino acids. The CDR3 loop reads CASSACFAETNEQFF. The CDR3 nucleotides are TGTGCCAGCAGCGCCTGCTTTGCGGAGACGAATGAGCAGTTCTTC.

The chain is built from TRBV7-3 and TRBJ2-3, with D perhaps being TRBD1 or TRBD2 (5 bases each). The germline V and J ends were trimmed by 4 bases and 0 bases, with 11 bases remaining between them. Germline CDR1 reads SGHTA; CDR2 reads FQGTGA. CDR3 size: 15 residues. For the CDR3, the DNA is TGTGCCAGCAGCTCCGTTGGGGGTAGCACAGATACGCAGTATTTT. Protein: CASSSVGGSTDTQYF.

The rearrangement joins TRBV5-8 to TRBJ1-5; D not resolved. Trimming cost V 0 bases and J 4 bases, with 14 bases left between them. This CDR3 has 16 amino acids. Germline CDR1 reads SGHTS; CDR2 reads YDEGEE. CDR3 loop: CASSLGSGGRNQPQHF. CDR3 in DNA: TGTGCCAGCAGCTTGGGATCAGGAGGTAGGAATCAGCCCCAGCATTTT.

The CDR3 DNA is TGTGCCAGCAGCAGGGAGCTTGGGTCCTACGAGCAGTACTTC. Protein sequence: CASSRELGSYEQYF. The gene calls are TRBV5-6 and TRBJ2-7, with D possibly TRBD2 on 5 matching bases. Germline V gene data show CDR1 as SGHDT and CDR2 as YYEEEE. V was pared by 4 bases and J by 1 base, with 12 bases between. This CDR3 comprises 14 residues.

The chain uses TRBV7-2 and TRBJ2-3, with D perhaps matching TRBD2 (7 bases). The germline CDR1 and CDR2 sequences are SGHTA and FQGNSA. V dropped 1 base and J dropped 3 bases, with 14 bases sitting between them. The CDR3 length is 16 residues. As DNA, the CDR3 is TGTGCCAGCAGCTTAGAGGGGGGCGGGAGAACAGATACGCAGTATTTT. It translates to CASSLEGGGRTDTQYF.

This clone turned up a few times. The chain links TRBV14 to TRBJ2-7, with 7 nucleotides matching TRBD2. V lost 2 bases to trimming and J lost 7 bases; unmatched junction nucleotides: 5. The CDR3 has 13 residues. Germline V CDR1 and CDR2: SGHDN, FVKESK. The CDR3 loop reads CASSQYGRGEQYF. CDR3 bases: TGTGCCAGCAGCCAATATGGGAGGGGAGAGCAGTACTTC.

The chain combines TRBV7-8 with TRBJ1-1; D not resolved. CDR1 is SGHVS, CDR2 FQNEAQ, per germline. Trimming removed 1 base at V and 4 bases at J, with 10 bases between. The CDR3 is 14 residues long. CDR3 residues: CASSLGRKGTEAFF. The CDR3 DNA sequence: TGTGCCAGCAGCTTAGGTCGGAAGGGCACTGAAGCTTTCTTT.

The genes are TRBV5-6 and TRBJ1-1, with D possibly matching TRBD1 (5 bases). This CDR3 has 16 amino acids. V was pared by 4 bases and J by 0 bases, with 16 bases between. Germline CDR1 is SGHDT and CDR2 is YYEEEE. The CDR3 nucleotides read TGTGCCAGCAGCCGGTCAGGGTGGGGGATGAACACTGAAGCTTTCTTT. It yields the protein CASSRSGWGMNTEAFF.